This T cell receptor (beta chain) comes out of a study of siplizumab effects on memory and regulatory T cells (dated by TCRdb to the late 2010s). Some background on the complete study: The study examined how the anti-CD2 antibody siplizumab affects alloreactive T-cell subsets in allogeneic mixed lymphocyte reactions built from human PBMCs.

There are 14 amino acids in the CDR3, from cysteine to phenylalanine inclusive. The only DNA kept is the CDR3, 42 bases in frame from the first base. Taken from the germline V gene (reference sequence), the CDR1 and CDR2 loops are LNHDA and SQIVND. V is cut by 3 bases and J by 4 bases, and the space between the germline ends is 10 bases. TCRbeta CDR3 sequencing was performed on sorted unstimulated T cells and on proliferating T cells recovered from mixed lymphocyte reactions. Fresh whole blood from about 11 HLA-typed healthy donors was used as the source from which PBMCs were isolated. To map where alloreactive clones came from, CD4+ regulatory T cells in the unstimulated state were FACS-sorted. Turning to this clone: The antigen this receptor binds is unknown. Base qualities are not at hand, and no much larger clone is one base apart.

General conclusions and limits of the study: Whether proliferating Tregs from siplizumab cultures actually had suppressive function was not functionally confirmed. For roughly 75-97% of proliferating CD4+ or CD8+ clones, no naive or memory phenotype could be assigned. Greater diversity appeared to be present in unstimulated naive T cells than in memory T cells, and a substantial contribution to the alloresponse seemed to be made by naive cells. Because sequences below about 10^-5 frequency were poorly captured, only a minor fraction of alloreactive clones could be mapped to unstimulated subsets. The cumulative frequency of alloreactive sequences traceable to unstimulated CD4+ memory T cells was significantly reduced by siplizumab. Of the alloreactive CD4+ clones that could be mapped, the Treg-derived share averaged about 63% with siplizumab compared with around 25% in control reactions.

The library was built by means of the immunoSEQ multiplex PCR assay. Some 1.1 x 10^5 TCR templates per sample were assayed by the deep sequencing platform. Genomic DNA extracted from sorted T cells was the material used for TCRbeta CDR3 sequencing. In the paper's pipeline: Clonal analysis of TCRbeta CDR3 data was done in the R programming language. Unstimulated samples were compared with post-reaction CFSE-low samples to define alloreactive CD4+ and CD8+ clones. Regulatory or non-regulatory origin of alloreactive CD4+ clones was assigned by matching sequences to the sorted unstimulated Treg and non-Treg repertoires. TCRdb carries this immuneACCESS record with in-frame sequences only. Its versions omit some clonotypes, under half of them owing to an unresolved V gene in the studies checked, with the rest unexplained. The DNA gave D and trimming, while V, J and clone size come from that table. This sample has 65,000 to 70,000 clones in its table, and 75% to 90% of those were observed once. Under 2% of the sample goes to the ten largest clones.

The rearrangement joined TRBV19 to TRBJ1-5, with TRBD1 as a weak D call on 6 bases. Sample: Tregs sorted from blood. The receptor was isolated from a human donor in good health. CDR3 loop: CASSIRTDNQPQHF. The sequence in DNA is TGTGCCAGTAGTATCAGGACAGATAATCAGCCCCAGCATTTT.